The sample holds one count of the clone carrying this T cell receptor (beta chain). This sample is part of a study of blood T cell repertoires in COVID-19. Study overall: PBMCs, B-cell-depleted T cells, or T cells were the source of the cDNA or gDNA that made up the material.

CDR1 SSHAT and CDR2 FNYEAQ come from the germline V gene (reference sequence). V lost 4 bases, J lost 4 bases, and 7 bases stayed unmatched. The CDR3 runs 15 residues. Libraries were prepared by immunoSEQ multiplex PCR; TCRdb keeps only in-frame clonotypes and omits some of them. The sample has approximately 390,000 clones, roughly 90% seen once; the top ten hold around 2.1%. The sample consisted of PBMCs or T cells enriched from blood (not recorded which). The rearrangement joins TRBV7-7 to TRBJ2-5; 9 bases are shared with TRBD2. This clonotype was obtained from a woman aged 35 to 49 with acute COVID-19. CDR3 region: CASSSPAGGIETQYF. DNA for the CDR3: TGTGCCAGCAGCTCCCCGGCGGGGGGGATAGAGACCCAGTACTTC.